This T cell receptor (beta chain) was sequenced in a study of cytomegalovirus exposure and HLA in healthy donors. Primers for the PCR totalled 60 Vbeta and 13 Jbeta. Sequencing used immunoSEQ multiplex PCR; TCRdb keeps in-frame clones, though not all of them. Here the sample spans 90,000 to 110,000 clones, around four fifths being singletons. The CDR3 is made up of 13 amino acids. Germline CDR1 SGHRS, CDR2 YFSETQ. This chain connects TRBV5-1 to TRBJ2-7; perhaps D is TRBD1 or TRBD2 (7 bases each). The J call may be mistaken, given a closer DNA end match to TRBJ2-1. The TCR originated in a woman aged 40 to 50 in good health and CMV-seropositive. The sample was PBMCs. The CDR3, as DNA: TGCGCCAGCAGCTCCCAAGGGGGCGGGAGGCAGTTCTTC. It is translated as CASSSQGGGRQFF.